This T cell receptor beta chain was profiled in a study of graft-versus-host responses after intestinal transplantation. Across the study: Recipients received multivisceral, liver-intestinal, or isolated intestinal transplants.

Unmatched junction bases numbered 12, after V lost 7 bases and J lost 9 bases. The CDR3 has 14 residues. From germline, CDR1 is MNHEY and CDR2 SMNVEV (reference sequence). A note on this clone: Its antigen is not known.

The repertoire was sequenced with immunoSEQ multiplex PCR; TCRdb's copy has only in-frame clones and lacks some. The repertoire consists of 75,000 to 100,000 clones, with 90% to 95% occurring once and the leading ten covering 0.15% to 0.2%. This clonotype was sampled from a human donor who received an intestinal transplant. The input for sequencing was unstimulated CD4+ T cells sorted from spleen or lymph node cells, taken before intestinal transplant. This chain uses TRBV27 with TRBJ2-1; 7 bases align to TRBD2. CDR3 sequence (DNA): TGTGCCAGCATGGGGGGGAGTTTCTTCGGTGAGCAGTTCTTC. Its translation: CASMGGSFFGEQFF.